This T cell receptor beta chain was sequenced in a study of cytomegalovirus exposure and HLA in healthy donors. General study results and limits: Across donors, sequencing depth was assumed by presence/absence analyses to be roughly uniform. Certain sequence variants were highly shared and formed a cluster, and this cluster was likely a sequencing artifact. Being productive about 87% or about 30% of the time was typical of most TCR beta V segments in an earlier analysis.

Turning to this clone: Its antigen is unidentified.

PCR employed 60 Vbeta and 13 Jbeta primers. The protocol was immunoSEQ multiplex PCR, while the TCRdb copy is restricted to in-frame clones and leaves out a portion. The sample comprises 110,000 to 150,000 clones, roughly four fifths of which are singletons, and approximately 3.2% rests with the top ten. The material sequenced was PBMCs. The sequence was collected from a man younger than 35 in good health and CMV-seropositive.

The CDR3 is CASSEVGTGEGYTF. CDR3 nucleotide sequence: TGTGCCAGCAGTGAAGTTGGGACAGGGGAAGGCTACACCTTC. The chain carries TRBV6-1 and TRBJ1-2; 10 nucleotides line up with TRBD1. Germline CDR1 MNHNS, CDR2 SASEGT. The CDR3 covers 14 residues. Trimming at V came to 1 base and at J to 8 bases, leaving 4 bases not matched to a gene.